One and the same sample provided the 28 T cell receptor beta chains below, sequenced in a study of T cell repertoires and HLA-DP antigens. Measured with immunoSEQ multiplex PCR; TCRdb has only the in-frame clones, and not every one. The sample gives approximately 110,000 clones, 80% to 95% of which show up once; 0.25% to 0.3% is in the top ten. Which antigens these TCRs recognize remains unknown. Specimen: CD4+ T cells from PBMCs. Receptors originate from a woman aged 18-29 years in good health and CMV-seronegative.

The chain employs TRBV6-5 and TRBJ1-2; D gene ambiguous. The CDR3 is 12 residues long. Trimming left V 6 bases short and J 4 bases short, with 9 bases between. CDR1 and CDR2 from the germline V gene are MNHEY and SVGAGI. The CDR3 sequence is CASRDSGYGYTF. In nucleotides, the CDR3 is TGTGCCAGCAGGGACTCCGGCTATGGCTACACCTTC.

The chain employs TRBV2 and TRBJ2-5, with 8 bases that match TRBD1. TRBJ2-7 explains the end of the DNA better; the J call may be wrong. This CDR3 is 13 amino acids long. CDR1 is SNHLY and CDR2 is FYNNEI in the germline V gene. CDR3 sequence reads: CASSDRGLYEQYF. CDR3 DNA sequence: TGTGCCAGCAGTGACAGGGGGCTCTACGAGCAGTACTTC.

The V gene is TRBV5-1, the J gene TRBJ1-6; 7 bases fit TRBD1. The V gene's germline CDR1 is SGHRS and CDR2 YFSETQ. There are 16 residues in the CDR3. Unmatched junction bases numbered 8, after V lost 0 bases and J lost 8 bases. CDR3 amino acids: CASSLATGSFDSPLHF. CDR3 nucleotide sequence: TGCGCCAGCAGCTTGGCGACAGGGAGTTTCGATTCACCCCTCCACTTT.

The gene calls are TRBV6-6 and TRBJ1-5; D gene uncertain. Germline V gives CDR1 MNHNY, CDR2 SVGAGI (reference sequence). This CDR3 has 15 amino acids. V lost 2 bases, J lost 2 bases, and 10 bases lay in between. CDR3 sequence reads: CASSYQVSGNQPQHF. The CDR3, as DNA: TGTGCCAGCAGTTACCAAGTATCGGGCAATCAGCCCCAGCATTTT.

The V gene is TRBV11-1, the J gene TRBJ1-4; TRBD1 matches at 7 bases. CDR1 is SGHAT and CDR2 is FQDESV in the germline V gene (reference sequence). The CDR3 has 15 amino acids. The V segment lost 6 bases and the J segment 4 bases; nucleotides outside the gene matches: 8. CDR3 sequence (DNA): TGTGCCAGCAGACAAACCGGGACAGATAATGAAAAACTGTTTTTT. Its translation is CASRQTGTDNEKLFF.

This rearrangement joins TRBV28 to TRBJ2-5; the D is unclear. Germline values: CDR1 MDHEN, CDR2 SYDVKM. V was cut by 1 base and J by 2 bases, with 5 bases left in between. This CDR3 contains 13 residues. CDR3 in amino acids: CASSLSQQETQYF. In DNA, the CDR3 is TGTGCCAGCAGTTTATCACAGCAAGAGACCCAGTACTTC.

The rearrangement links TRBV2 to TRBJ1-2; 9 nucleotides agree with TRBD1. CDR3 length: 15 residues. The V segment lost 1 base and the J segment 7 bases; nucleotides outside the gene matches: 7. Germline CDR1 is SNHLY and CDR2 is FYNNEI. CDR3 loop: CASSEVTGGAGGYTF. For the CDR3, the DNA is TGTGCCAGCAGTGAAGTCACAGGGGGCGCCGGTGGCTACACCTTC.

The CDR3 is CASSPSGGASGANVLTF. The DNA for the CDR3 is TGTGCCAGCAGCCCTAGCGGGGGGGCTTCTGGGGCCAACGTCCTGACTTTC. V and J are TRBV4-2 and TRBJ2-6, with TRBD2 matching 12 bases. CDR1 LGHNA and CDR2 YNFKEQ come from the germline V gene. This CDR3 region has 17 residues. The trim removed 4 bases at V and 1 base at J, leaving 2 bases unmatched.

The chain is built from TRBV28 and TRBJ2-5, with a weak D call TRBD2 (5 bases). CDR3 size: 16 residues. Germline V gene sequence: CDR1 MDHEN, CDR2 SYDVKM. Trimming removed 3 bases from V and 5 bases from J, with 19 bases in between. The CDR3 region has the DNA TGTGCCAGCAGTTTTCTCCCGAGGGTGCGAAGGGAGACCCAGTACTTC. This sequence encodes CASSFLPRVRRETQYF. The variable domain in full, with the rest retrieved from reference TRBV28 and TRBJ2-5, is DVKVTQSSRYLVKRTGEKVFLECVQDMDHENMFWYRQDPGLGLRLIYFSYDVKMKEKGDIPEGYSVSREKKERFSLILESASTNQTSMYLCASSFLPRVRRETQYFGPGTRLLVL.

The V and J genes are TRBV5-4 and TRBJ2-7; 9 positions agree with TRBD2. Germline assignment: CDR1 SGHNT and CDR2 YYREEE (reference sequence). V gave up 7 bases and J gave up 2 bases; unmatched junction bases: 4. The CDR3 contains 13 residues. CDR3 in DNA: TGTGCCAGCCGCCTAGCGGGAACCTACGAGCAGTACTTC. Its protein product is CASRLAGTYEQYF.

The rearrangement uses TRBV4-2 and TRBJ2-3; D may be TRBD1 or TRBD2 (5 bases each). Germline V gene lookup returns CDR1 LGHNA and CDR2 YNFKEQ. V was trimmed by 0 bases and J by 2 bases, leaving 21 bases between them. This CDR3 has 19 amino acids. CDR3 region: CASSQEVAGASSPTDTQYF. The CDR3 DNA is TGTGCCAGCAGCCAAGAGGTGGCCGGGGCTAGCAGCCCCACAGATACGCAGTATTTT.

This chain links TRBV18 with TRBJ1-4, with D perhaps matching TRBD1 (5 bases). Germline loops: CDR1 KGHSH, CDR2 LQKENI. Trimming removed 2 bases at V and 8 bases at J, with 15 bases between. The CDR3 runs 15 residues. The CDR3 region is CASSPVSGDYEKLFF. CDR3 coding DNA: TGTGCCAGCTCACCAGTCTCGGGGGACTACGAAAAACTGTTTTTT.

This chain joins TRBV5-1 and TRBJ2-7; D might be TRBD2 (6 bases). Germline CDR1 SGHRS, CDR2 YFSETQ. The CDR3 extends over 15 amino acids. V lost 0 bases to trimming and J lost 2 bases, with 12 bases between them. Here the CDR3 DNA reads TGCGCCAGCAGCTTGGCCCCGGGGGTCCCCTACGAGCAGTACTTC. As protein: CASSLAPGVPYEQYF.

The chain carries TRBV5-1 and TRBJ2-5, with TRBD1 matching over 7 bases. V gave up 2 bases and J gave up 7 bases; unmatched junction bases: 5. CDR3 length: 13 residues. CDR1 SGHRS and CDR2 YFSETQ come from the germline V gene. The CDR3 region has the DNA TGCGCCAGCAGCTTCGGGGACAGTTCGACCCAGTACTTC. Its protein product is CASSFGDSSTQYF.

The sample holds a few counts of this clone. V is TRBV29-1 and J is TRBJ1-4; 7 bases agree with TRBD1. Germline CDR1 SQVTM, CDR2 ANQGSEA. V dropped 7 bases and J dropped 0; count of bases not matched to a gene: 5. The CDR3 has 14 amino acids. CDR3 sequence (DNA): TGCAGCGCGGCAGGGACAGCAACTAATGAAAAACTGTTTTTT. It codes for CSAAGTATNEKLFF.

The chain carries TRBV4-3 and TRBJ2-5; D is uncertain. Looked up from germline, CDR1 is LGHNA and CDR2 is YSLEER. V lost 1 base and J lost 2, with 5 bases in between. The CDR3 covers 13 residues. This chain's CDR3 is CASSQGLQETQYF. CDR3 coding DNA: TGCGCCAGCAGCCAAGGACTGCAAGAGACCCAGTACTTC.

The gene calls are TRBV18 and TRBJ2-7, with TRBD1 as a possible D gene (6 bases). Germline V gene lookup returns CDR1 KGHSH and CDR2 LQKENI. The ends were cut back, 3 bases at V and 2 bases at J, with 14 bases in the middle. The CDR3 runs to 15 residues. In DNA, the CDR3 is TGTGCCAGCTCACCGCAGACAGGACCCACCTACGAGCAGTACGTC. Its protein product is CASSPQTGPTYEQYV.

CDR3 amino acids: CASNEFRGTEAFF. The CDR3 nucleotides read TGTGCCAGCAACGAATTCAGGGGAACTGAAGCTTTCTTT. This sequence joins TRBV27 and TRBJ1-1; a possible D gene is TRBD1 (6 bases). The germline CDR1 and CDR2 sequences are MNHEY and SMNVEV (reference sequence). This CDR3 has 13 residues. The V end was cut by 7 bases, the J end by 5 bases, with 14 bases between.

The CDR3 nucleotides are TGTGCCAGCCGACAGAACACTGAAGCTTTCTTT. It yields the protein CASRQNTEAFF. This chain joins TRBV28 and TRBJ1-1; unclear D gene. The CDR3 length is 11 residues. V lost 8 bases and J lost 1, with 5 bases in between. Germline V lookup: CDR1 MDHEN, CDR2 SYDVKM.

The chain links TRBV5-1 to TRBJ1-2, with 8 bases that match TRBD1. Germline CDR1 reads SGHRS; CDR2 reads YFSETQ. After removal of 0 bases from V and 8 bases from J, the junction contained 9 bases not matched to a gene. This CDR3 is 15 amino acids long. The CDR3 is CASSLAGTGGAGYTF. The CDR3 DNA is TGCGCCAGCAGCTTGGCCGGGACAGGAGGGGCCGGCTACACCTTC.

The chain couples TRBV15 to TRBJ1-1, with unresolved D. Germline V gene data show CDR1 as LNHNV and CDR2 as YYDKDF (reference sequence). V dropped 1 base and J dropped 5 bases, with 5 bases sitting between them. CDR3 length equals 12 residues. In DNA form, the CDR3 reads TGTGCCACCAGCAGAGCCAAGACTGAAGCTTTCTTT. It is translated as CATSRAKTEAFF.

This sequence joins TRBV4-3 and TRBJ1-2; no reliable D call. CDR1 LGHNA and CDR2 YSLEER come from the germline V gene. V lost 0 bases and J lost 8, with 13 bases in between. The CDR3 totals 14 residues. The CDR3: CASSQEVGTKGYTF. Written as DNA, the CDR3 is TGCGCCAGCAGCCAAGAAGTAGGTACAAAGGGCTACACCTTC.

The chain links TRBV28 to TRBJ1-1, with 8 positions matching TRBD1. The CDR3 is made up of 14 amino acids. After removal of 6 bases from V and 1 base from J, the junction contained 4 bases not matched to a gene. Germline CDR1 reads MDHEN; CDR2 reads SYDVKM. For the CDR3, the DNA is TGTGCCAGCAGCTCGGGGACAGGGAACACTGAAGCTTTCTTT. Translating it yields CASSSGTGNTEAFF.

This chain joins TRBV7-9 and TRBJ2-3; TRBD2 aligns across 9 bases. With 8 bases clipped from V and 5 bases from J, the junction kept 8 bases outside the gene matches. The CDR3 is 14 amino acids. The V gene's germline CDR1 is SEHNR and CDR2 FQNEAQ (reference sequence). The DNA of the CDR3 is TGTGCCAGCGGTGGCGGGGGGGCAGGAGATACGCAGTATTTT. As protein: CASGGGGAGDTQYF.

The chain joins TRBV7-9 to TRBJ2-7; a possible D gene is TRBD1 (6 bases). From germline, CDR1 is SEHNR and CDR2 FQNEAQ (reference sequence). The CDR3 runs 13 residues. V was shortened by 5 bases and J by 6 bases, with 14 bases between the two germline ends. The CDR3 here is CASSPRGGSEQYF. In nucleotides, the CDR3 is TGTGCCAGCAGCCCCCGTGGGGGCAGCGAGCAGTACTTC.

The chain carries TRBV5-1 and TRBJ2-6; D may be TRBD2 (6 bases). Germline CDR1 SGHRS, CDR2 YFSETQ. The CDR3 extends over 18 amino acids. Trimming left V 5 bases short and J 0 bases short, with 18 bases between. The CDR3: CASRPWRDSISGANVLTF. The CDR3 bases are TGCGCCAGCAGACCTTGGCGGGACTCCATCTCTGGGGCCAACGTCCTGACTTTC.

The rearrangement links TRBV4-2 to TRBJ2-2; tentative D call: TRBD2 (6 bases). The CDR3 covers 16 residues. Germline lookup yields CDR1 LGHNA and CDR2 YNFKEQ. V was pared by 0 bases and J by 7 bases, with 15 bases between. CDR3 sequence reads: CASSQDPSWGVGELFF. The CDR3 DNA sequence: TGTGCCAGCAGCCAAGACCCAAGTTGGGGGGTCGGGGAGCTGTTTTTT.

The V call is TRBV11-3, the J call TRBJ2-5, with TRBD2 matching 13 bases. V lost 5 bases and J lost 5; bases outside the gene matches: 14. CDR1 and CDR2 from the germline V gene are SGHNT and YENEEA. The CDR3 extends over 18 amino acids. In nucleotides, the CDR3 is TGTGCCAGCAGCCCCGGACTAGCGGGGGCCCCCGGTGGCGAGACCCAGTACTTC. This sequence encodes CASSPGLAGAPGGETQYF.